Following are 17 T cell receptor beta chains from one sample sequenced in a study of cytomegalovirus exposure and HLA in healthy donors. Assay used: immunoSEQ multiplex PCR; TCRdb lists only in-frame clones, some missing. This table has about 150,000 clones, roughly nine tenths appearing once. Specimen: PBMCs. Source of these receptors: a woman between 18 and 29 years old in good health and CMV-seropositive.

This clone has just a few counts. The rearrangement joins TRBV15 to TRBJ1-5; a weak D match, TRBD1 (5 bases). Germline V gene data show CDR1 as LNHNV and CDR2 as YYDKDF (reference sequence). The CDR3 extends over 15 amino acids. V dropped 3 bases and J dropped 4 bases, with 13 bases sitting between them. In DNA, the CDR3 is TGTGCCACCAGCAGCCGACAGAGTGGGAATCAGCCCCAGCATTTT. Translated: CATSSRQSGNQPQHF.

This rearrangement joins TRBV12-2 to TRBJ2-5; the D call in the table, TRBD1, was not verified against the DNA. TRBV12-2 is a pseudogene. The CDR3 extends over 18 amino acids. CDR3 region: CASRSIPRDREKEETQYF. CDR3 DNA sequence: TGTGCAAGTCGCTCAATCCCCCGGGACAGGGAGAAAGAAGAGACCCAGTACTTC.

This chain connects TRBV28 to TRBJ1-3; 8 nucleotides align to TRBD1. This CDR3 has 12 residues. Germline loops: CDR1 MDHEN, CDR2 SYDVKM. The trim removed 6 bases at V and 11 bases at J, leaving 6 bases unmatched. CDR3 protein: CASSNPDRAIYF. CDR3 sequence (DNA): TGTGCCAGCAGCAACCCGGACAGGGCCATATATTTT.

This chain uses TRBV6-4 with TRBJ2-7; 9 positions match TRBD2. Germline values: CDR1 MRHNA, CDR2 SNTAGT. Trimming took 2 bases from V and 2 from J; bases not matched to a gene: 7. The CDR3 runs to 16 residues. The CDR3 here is CASSDPIAGETYEQYF. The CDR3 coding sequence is TGTGCCAGCAGTGACCCGATAGCGGGGGAGACCTACGAGCAGTACTTC.

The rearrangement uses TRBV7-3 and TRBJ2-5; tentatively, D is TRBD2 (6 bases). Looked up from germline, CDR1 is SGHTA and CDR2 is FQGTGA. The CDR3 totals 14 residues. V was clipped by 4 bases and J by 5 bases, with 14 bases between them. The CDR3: CASSSGTAGETQYF. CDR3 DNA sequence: TGTGCCAGCAGCTCAGGGACGGCGGGGGAGACCCAGTACTTC.

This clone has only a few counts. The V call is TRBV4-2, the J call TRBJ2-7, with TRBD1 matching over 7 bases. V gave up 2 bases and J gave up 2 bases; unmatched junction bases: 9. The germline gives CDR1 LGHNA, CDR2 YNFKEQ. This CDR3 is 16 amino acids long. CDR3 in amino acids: CASSQQSGQVPYEQYF. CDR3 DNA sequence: TGTGCCAGCAGCCAACAGTCAGGACAGGTCCCCTACGAGCAGTACTTC.

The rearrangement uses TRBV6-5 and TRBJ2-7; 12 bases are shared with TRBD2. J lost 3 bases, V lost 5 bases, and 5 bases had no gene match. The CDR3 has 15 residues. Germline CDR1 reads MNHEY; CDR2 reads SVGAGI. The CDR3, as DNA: TGTGCCAGCAGTCCTAGGACTAGCGGGATCTACGAGCAGTACTTC. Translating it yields CASSPRTSGIYEQYF.

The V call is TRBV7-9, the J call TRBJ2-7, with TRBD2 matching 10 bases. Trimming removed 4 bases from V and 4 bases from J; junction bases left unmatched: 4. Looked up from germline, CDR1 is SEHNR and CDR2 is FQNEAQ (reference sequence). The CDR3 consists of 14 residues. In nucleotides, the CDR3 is TGTGCCAGCAGCTCTCCGGGACTAGCGTACGAGCAGTACTTC. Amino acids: CASSSPGLAYEQYF.

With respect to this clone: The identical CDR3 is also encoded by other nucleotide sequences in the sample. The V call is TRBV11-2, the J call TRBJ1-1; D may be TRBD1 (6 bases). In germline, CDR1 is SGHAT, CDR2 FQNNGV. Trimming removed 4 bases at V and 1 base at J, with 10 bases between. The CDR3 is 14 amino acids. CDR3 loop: CASSSLDRNTEAFF. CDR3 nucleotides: TGTGCCAGCAGCTCCCTGGACAGGAACACTGAAGCTTTCTTT.

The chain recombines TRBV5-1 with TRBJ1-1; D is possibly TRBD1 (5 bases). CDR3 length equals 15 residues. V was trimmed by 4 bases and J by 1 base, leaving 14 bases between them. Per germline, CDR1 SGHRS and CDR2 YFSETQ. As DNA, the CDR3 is TGCGCCAGCAGCAGCGAAGGACATACGAACACTGAAGCTTTCTTT. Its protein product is CASSSEGHTNTEAFF.

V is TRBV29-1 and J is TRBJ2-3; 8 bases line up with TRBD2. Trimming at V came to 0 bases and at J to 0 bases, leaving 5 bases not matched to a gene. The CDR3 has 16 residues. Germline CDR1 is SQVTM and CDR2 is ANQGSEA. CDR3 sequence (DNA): TGCAGCGTTGAAGATCGACGGACTAGCAGCACAGATACGCAGTATTTT. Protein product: CSVEDRRTSSTDTQYF.

CDR3 in DNA: TGCGCCAGCAGCCACACGGTGATTAACTATGGCTACACCTTC. Translating gives CASSHTVINYGYTF. The chain is built from TRBV4-1 and TRBJ1-2, with unresolved D. CDR1 is MGHRA, CDR2 YSYEKL, per germline. The CDR3 is made up of 14 amino acids. The V end lost 3 bases, the J end lost 1 base, and 9 bases lay between the germline ends.

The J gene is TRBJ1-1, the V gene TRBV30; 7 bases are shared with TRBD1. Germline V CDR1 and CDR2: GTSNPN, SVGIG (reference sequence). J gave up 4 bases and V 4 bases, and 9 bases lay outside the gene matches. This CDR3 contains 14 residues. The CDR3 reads CAWMVQGLATEAFF. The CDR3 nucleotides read TGTGCCTGGATGGTACAGGGGCTGGCCACTGAAGCTTTCTTT. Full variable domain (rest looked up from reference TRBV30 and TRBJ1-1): SQTIHQWPATLVQPVGSPLSLECTVEGTSNPNLYWYRQAAGRGLQLLFYSVGIGQISSEVPQNLSASRPQDRQFILSSKKLLLSDSGFYLCAWMVQGLATEAFFGQGTRLTVV.

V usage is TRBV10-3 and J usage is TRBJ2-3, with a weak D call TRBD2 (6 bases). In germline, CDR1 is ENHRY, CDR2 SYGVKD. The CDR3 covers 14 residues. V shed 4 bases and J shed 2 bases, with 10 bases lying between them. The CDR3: CAISAGLPTDTQYF. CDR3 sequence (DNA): TGTGCCATCAGTGCGGGACTCCCCACAGATACGCAGTATTTT.

CDR3 region: CAWRIAGRRTDTQYF. CDR3 bases: TGTGCCTGGAGAATCGCAGGCCGCCGCACAGATACGCAGTATTTT. The chain links TRBV30 to TRBJ2-3, with D uncertain. Trimming removed 3 bases from V and 1 base from J, with 14 bases in between. Germline V gene data show CDR1 as GTSNPN and CDR2 as SVGIG (reference sequence). CDR3 length: 15 residues.

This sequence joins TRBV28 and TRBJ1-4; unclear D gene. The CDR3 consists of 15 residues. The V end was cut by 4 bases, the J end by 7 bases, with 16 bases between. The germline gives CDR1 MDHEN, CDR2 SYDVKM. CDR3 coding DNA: TGTGCCAGCAGTTCGGGGAGAAGGGCAATTGAAAAACTGTTTTTT. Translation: CASSSGRRAIEKLFF.

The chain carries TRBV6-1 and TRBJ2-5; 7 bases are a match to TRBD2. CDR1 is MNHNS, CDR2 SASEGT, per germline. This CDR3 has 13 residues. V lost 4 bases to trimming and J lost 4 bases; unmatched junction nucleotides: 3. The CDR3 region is CASSGGGRETQYF. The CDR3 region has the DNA TGTGCCAGCAGTGGGGGGGGAAGAGAGACCCAGTACTTC.